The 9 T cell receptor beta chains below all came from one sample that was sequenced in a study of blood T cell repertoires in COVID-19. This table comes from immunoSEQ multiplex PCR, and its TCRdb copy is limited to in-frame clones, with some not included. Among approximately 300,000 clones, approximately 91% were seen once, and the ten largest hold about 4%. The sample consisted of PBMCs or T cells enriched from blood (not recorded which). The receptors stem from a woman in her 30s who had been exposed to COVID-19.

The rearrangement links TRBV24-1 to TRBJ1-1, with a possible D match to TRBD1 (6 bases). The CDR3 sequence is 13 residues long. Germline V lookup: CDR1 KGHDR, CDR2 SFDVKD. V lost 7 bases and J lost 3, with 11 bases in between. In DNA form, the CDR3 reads TGTGCCACCAGCAGGGAGGGGGACACTGAAGCTTTCTTT. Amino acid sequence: CATSREGDTEAFF.

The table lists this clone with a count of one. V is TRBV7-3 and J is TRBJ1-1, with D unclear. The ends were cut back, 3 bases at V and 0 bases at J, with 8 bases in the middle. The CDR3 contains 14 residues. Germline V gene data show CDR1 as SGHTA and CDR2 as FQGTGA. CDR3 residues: CASSFWGVNTEAFF. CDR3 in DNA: TGTGCCAGCAGCTTTTGGGGAGTGAACACTGAAGCTTTCTTT.

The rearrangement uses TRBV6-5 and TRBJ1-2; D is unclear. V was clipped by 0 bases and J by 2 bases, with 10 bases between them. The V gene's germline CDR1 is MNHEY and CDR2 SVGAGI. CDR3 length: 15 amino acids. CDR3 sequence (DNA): TGTGCCAGCAGTTACTCCCCCCCTCAGAACTATGGCTACACCTTC. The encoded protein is CASSYSPPQNYGYTF.

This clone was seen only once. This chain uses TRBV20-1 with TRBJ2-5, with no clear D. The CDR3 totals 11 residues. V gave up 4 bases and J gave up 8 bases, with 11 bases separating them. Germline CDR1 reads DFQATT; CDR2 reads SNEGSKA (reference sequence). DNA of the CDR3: TGCAGTGCTAAGAAGAGACTTACCCAGTACTTC. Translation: CSAKKRLTQYF.

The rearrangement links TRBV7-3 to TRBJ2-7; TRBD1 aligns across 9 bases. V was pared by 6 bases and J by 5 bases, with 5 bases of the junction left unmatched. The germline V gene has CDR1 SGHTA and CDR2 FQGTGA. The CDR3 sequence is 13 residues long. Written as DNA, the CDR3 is TGTGCCAGCAGTCGGGACAGGGACCACGAGCAGTACTTC. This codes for CASSRDRDHEQYF.

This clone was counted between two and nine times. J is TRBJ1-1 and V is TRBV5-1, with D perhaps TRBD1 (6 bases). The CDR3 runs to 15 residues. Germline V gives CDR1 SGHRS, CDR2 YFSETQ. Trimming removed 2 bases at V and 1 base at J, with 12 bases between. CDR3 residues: CASSLAGEGNTEAFF. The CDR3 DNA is TGCGCCAGCAGCTTAGCAGGGGAGGGGAACACTGAAGCTTTCTTT.

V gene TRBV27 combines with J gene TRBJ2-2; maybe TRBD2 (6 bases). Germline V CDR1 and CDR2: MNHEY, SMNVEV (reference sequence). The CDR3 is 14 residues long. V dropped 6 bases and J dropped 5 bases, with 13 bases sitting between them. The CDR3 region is CASSPRGGTGELFF. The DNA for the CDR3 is TGTGCCAGCAGCCCGCGGGGTGGGACCGGGGAGCTGTTTTTT.

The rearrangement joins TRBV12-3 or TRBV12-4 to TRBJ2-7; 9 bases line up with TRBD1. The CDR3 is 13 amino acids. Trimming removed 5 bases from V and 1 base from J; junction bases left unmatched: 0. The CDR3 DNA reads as TGTGCCAGCAGTGGACAGGGGTCCTACGAGCAGTACTTC. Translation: CASSGQGSYEQYF.

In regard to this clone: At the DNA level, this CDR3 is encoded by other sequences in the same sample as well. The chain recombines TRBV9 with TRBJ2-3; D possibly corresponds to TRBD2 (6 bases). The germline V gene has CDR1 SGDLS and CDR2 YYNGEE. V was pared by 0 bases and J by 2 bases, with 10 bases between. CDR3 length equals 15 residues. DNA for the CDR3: TGTGCCAGCAGCGTAGGGGCTAGCGACACAGATACGCAGTATTTT. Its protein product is CASSVGASDTDTQYF.